This T cell receptor beta chain was captured by sequencing in a study of blood T cells in healthy people across ages. Notes on the study in general: The long-lived group displayed more naive CD4+ cells, plus higher diversity, than the aged donors did. Investigators viewed diversity estimates from one million T cells as underestimates, the study reported.

Per germline, CDR1 SEHNR and CDR2 FQNEAQ (reference sequence). V lost 4 bases, J lost 5 bases, and 14 bases lay in between. There are 14 residues in the CDR3. Using a J-beta primer mix together with a sample-barcoded 5' primer, a second PCR was run for roughly 6 to 12 cycles. Researchers report that a template-switch adaptor with 12 random nucleotides tagged each cDNA molecule. TCRdb passed the 5' RACE reads through MiXCR, listing each CDR3 protein once. Among about 570,000 distinct CDR3 sequences, approximately 27% were seen once, and the ten largest hold around 20%. As for this clonotype: Its antigen is not identified.

The receptor's source is a woman between 70 and 85 years old in good health. This chain links TRBV7-9 with TRBJ1-1; no clear D gene. Sequencing input: blood. DNA of the CDR3: TGTGCCAGCAGCTCAGGCATCGGGGTTACTGAAGCTTTCTTT. Amino acids: CASSSGIGVTEAFF.